Below, 4 T cell receptor beta chains from the same sample are listed, as sequenced in a study of blood T cell repertoires in COVID-19. Profiled with immunoSEQ multiplex PCR; TCRdb holds only in-frame clones, not every one. The data show around 65,000 clones, roughly three quarters seen once. The sample consisted of peripheral blood. These receptors originate from a woman of 80 years or more with active or convalescent COVID-19.

The gene calls are TRBV20-1 and TRBJ2-7, with a possible D match to TRBD2 (6 bases). CDR1 is DFQATT and CDR2 is SNEGSKA in the germline V gene (reference sequence). The length of the CDR3 is 11 residues. V lost 6 bases, J lost 4 bases, and 10 bases lay in between. CDR3 sequence (DNA): TGCAGTGCCCGGGGGTCATACGAGCAGTACTTC. Translating gives CSARGSYEQYF.

The chain joins TRBV6-5 to TRBJ1-1; D uncertain. Trimming took off 9 bases at V and 1 base at J, with 15 bases between the two ends. CDR1 MNHEY and CDR2 SVGAGI come from the germline V gene. CDR3 length: 14 residues. The CDR3 DNA sequence: TGTGCCAGTAGCTTGAAACCTTCGAACACTGAAGCTTTCTTT. It yields the protein CASSLKPSNTEAFF.

V is TRBV5-1 and J is TRBJ1-3; D unclear. V lost 0 bases, J lost 0 bases, and 7 bases lay in between. From germline, CDR1 is SGHRS and CDR2 YFSETQ. This CDR3 has 15 amino acids. CDR3 amino acids: CASSLEAGSGNTIYF. For the CDR3, the DNA is TGCGCCAGCAGCTTGGAAGCAGGCTCTGGAAACACCATATATTTT.

This clone was detected a few times. The chain links TRBV2 to TRBJ1-2; TRBD1 matches at 7 bases. There are 16 residues in the CDR3. Trimming removed 7 bases from V and 0 bases from J; junction bases left unmatched: 11. Germline CDR1 reads SNHLY; CDR2 reads FYNNEI. CDR3 region: CASTQHPGTANYGYTF. CDR3 sequence (DNA): TGTGCCAGCACCCAACACCCAGGGACAGCTAACTATGGCTACACCTTC.